The rows below give T cell receptor beta chains drawn from one sample of a study of blood T cell repertoires in COVID-19. Clones were read by immunoSEQ multiplex PCR, and TCRdb kept only the in-frame ones, dropping some. Here the sample spans about 83,000 clones, 86% being singletons. Input material: peripheral blood. The source of these receptors is a woman older than 75 in a cohort sampled during active or convalescent COVID-19. The CDR3 runs from the conserved cysteine through the conserved F or W. The D gene is left open where the match is weak. Clone size is stated in some rows and not others, as once, few, many or a class when expanded.

-	TRBV29-1	TRBJ1-2	few	CSVGRGGAGYTF	TGCAGCGTGGGGCGGGGCGGGGCCGGCTACACCTTC
-	TRBV6-6	TRBJ1-4	-	CASHRQGTEKLFF	TGTGCCAGCCACCGGCAGGGGACTGAAAAACTGTTTTTT
-	TRBV6-5	TRBJ1-3	-	CASSYRFSGNTIYF	TGTGCCAGCAGTTACCGGTTCTCTGGAAACACCATATATTTT
TRBD2	TRBV2	TRBJ2-4	-	CASSERGLERNIQYF	TGTGCCAGCAGTGAAAGGGGACTAGAGAGGAACATTCAGTACTTC
-	TRBV4-2	TRBJ1-2	-	CASSQDQYGYTF	TGTGCCAGCAGCCAAGATCAGTATGGCTACACCTTC
-	TRBV24-1	TRBJ1-2	-	CATAPRESWGGYTF	TGTGCCACCGCTCCGAGGGAATCATGGGGTGGCTACACCTTC
TRBD1	TRBV5-4	TRBJ2-5	-	CASSTGQGRSETQYF	TGTGCCAGCAGCACCGGACAGGGCCGGAGTGAGACCCAGTACTTC
-	TRBV7-8	TRBJ2-3	-	CASSARNTQYF	TGTGCCAGCAGCGCCAGGAATACGCAGTATTTT
-	TRBV6-5	TRBJ2-2	-	CARTPGDHFTGELFF	TGTGCCAGGACCCCAGGGGATCATTTCACCGGGGAGCTGTTTTTT
-	TRBV28	TRBJ1-5	-	CASSTPGGEQPQHF	TGTGCCAGCAGTACCCCCGGGGGGGAGCAGCCCCAGCATTTT
-	TRBV6-5	TRBJ1-1	-	CASLAGLSMNTEAFF	TGTGCCAGCCTTGCGGGCCTTTCTATGAACACTGAAGCTTTCTTT
-	TRBV29-1	TRBJ1-3	-	CSVEEAWRAGGNTIYF	TGCAGCGTTGAAGAAGCCTGGCGGGCGGGCGGAAACACCATATATTTT
TRBD1	TRBV5-6	TRBJ1-2	few	CASSNRGWAYGYTF	TGTGCCAGCAGCAACAGGGGGTGGGCCTATGGCTACACCTTC
TRBD1	TRBV19	TRBJ1-2	-	CASSGTPTGGGYTF	TGTGCCAGTAGTGGGACCCCGACAGGGGGTGGCTACACCTTC
TRBD2	TRBV30	TRBJ2-3	-	CAWSWDYNTDTQYF	TGTGCCTGGAGTTGGGACTACAACACAGATACGCAGTATTTT
TRBD1	TRBV5-1	TRBJ1-2	-	CASSLGRDRGYGYTF	TGCGCCAGCAGCTTGGGGCGGGACAGGGGATATGGCTACACCTTC